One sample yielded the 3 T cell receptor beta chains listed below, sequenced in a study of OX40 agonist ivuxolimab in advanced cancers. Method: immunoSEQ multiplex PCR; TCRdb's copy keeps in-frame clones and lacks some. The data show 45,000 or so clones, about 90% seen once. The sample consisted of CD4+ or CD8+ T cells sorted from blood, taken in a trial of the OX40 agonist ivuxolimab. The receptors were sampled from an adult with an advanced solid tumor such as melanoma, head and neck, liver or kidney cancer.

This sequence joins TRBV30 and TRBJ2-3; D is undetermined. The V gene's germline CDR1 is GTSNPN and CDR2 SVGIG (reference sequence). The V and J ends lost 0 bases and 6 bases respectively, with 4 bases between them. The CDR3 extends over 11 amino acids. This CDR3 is CAWSVRDTQYF. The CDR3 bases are TGTGCCTGGAGTGTAAGGGATACGCAGTATTTT.

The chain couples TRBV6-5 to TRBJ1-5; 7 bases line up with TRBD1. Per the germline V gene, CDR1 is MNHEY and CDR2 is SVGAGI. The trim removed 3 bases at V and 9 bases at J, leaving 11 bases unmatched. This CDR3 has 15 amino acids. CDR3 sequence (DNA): TGTGCCAGCAGTTATGACAGGGCGGCATCTGGGCCCCAGCATTTT. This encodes CASSYDRAASGPQHF.

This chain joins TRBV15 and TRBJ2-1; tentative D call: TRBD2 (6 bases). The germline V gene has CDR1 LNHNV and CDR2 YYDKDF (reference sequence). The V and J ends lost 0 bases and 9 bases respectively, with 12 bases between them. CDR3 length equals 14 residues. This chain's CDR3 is CATSREGLRGEQFF. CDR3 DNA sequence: TGTGCCACCAGCAGAGAGGGACTGCGGGGTGAGCAGTTCTTC.